Listed below are T cell receptor beta chains from one sample, sequenced in a study of glioma-infiltrating T cells. TCRdb processed the multiplex PCR reads anew with MiXCR; each CDR3 protein has one entry. The sample yields roughly 200,000 distinct CDR3 sequences, 32% seen once. Material for sequencing was glioma tissue, nonneoplastic brain tissue, or PBMCs (not recorded which). These receptors were taken from a human donor with low-grade glioma or glioblastoma, undergoing nonglioma brain surgery, or in good health (not recorded which). Both conserved end residues are part of each CDR3. Fields, in order: J gene, D gene, clone size, V gene, CDR3 DNA, CDR3 protein. D genes are given only for firm matches. Only part of the rows carry a size: once, few, many, or a class if the clone is expanded.

j_call: TRBJ2-7
d_call: -
clone_size: many
v_call: TRBV2
cdr3_nt: TGTGCCAGCAGCGCACAACGACTCAGCTCCTACGAGCAGTACTTC
cdr3_aa: CASSAQRLSSYEQYF

j_call: TRBJ1-1
d_call: -
clone_size: many
v_call: TRBV29-1
cdr3_nt: TGCAGCGTTGAAGGGGGACTGTTGTCTTTCTTT
cdr3_aa: CSVEGGLLSFF

j_call: TRBJ2-7
d_call: -
clone_size: many
v_call: TRBV7-9
cdr3_nt: TGTGCCAGCAGCCCCGGGCCAGGGACCTACGAGCAGTACTTC
cdr3_aa: CASSPGPGTYEQYF

j_call: TRBJ2-5
d_call: TRBD2
clone_size: many
v_call: TRBV2
cdr3_nt: TGTGCCAGCAGTGACTTAGGACTAGCTCAAGAGACCCAGTACTTC
cdr3_aa: CASSDLGLAQETQYF

j_call: TRBJ2-1
d_call: TRBD1
clone_size: many
v_call: TRBV7-2
cdr3_nt: TGTGCCAGCAGCTTAGTTTGGACAGGGTCGGGTGAGCAGTTCTTC
cdr3_aa: CASSLVWTGSGEQFF

j_call: TRBJ1-3
d_call: -
clone_size: -
v_call: TRBV6-2/TRBV6-3
cdr3_nt: TGTGCCAGCAGTTACTCGCAGAAAAAAATATATTTT
cdr3_aa: CASSYSQKKIYF

j_call: TRBJ2-3
d_call: -
clone_size: once
v_call: TRBV27
cdr3_nt: TGTGCCCGAAGCTACTATAGTAACACAGATACGCAGTATTTT
cdr3_aa: CARSYYSNTDTQYF

j_call: TRBJ2-1
d_call: TRBD2
clone_size: once
v_call: TRBV2
cdr3_nt: TGTGCCGGCAGCCAGACCCTAGCGGGAGGCTCCTACAATGAGCAGTTCTTC
cdr3_aa: CAGSQTLAGGSYNEQFF

j_call: TRBJ2-5
d_call: -
clone_size: few
v_call: TRBV10-2
cdr3_nt: TGCGCCAGCAGTGAGAAGACGGGAGCTGAGACCCAGTACTTC
cdr3_aa: CASSEKTGAETQYF

j_call: TRBJ2-1
d_call: TRBD2
clone_size: few
v_call: TRBV4-2
cdr3_nt: TGTGCCAGCAGCCAAGCGTTCGGCGGGAGCGATGAGCAGTTCTTC
cdr3_aa: CASSQAFGGSDEQFF

j_call: TRBJ2-7
d_call: TRBD1
clone_size: many
v_call: TRBV20-1
cdr3_nt: TGCAGTGCTAGACGACAGGGATACGAGCAGTACTTC
cdr3_aa: CSARRQGYEQYF

j_call: TRBJ2-7
d_call: -
clone_size: few
v_call: TRBV7-2
cdr3_nt: TGTGCCAGCAGCTTTGGAGCCGGGTACGAGCAGTACTTC
cdr3_aa: CASSFGAGYEQYF

j_call: TRBJ2-1
d_call: -
clone_size: few
v_call: TRBV5-1
cdr3_nt: TGCGCCAGCAACGGTGGGGCTAGAAACAATGAGCAGTTCTTC
cdr3_aa: CASNGGARNNEQFF

j_call: TRBJ1-2
d_call: -
clone_size: once
v_call: TRBV5-4
cdr3_nt: TGTGCCAGCAGACTACCGGGAGATAACTATGGCTACACCTTC
cdr3_aa: CASRLPGDNYGYTF

j_call: TRBJ2-1
d_call: TRBD1
clone_size: many
v_call: TRBV12-3/TRBV12-4
cdr3_nt: TGTGCCAGTATGACAGGGAACAATGAGCAGTTCTTC
cdr3_aa: CASMTGNNEQFF

j_call: TRBJ2-1
d_call: -
clone_size: few
v_call: TRBV29-1
cdr3_nt: TGCAGCTCCCCAGGGTACCACAATGAGCAGTTCTTC
cdr3_aa: CSSPGYHNEQFF

j_call: TRBJ2-7
d_call: -
clone_size: -
v_call: TRBV4-1
cdr3_nt: TGCGCCAGCAGCCAAGTTCCCAGGGAGGCCTACGAGCAGTACTTC
cdr3_aa: CASSQVPREAYEQYF

j_call: TRBJ1-4
d_call: -
clone_size: few
v_call: TRBV19
cdr3_nt: TGTGCCAGTAGCCAGACAGCAACTAATGAAAAACTGTTTTTT
cdr3_aa: CASSQTATNEKLFF

j_call: TRBJ1-1
d_call: TRBD1
clone_size: -
v_call: TRBV5-1
cdr3_nt: TGCGCCAGCGGTAAAATAGGACAGGGGGCTTCCGCTGAAGCTTTCTTT
cdr3_aa: CASGKIGQGASAEAFF

j_call: TRBJ2-4
d_call: -
clone_size: many
v_call: TRBV28
cdr3_nt: TGTGCCAGCAGTTTATGGCGTCTAATCGACCTAGCCAAAAACATTCAGTACTTC
cdr3_aa: CASSLWRLIDLAKNIQYF

j_call: TRBJ2-3
d_call: TRBD2
clone_size: -
v_call: TRBV6-1
cdr3_nt: TGTGCCAGCACCGCACAAGGACTAGCGGCAGATACGCGGTATTTT
cdr3_aa: CASTAQGLAADTRYF

j_call: TRBJ2-6
d_call: -
clone_size: -
v_call: TRBV10-3
cdr3_nt: TGTGCCATCAGTGAGCCTAGATCGGAGGTCCTGAATTTC
cdr3_aa: CAISEPRSEVLNF

j_call: TRBJ2-7
d_call: TRBD2
clone_size: many
v_call: TRBV6-1
cdr3_nt: TGTGCCAGCAGTTATGCTAGCGGGAGGACCTCCTACGAGCAGTACTTC
cdr3_aa: CASSYASGRTSYEQYF

j_call: TRBJ2-1
d_call: TRBD2
clone_size: few
v_call: TRBV19
cdr3_nt: TGTGCCAGTAGTATGGGTACTAGCGGGAGGGGTGAGCAGTTCTTC
cdr3_aa: CASSMGTSGRGEQFF

j_call: TRBJ1-1
d_call: -
clone_size: -
v_call: TRBV20-1
cdr3_nt: TGTAGTGTCCCTATGAACACTGAAGCTCTCTTT
cdr3_aa: CSVPMNTEALF

j_call: TRBJ1-2
d_call: -
clone_size: many
v_call: TRBV19
cdr3_nt: TGTGCCAGTAGTATGCTGGGAACAACTAACTATGGCTACACCTTC
cdr3_aa: CASSMLGTTNYGYTF

j_call: TRBJ2-5
d_call: TRBD1
clone_size: -
v_call: TRBV4-1
cdr3_nt: TGCGCCAGCAGCCATACGGGACAGGGGATGGGGACCCAGTACTTC
cdr3_aa: CASSHTGQGMGTQYF

j_call: TRBJ2-1
d_call: TRBD2
clone_size: many
v_call: TRBV7-8
cdr3_nt: TGTGCCAGCAGCTTATCGGGAGGGCCCAACAATGAGCAGTTCTTC
cdr3_aa: CASSLSGGPNNEQFF

j_call: TRBJ1-1
d_call: -
clone_size: many
v_call: TRBV10-3
cdr3_nt: TGTGCCATCAGTGAGCGCGGGGCCAACACTGAAGCTTTCTTT
cdr3_aa: CAISERGANTEAFF

j_call: TRBJ2-7
d_call: -
clone_size: -
v_call: TRBV19
cdr3_nt: TGTGCCAGTAGTTGGGATGCTACCTACGAGCAGTACTTC
cdr3_aa: CASSWDATYEQYF

j_call: TRBJ1-1
d_call: -
clone_size: many
v_call: TRBV2
cdr3_nt: TGTGCCAGCACCTTCGATGGTCTTAGGGACACTGAAGCTTTCTTT
cdr3_aa: CASTFDGLRDTEAFF

j_call: TRBJ2-1
d_call: TRBD1
clone_size: many
v_call: TRBV6-2/TRBV6-3
cdr3_nt: TGTGCCAGCAGGGGGCCCCGGGACAGGTCCCCCAATGAGCAGTTCTTC
cdr3_aa: CASRGPRDRSPNEQFF

j_call: TRBJ2-3
d_call: -
clone_size: many
v_call: TRBV7-2
cdr3_nt: TGTGCCAGCAGCTTAGGATTCGCCACGGCAGATACGCAGTATTTT
cdr3_aa: CASSLGFATADTQYF

j_call: TRBJ1-4
d_call: -
clone_size: many
v_call: TRBV20-1
cdr3_nt: TGCAGTGCCGCCGGGGAAAAACTGTTTTTT
cdr3_aa: CSAAGEKLFF

j_call: TRBJ1-5
d_call: -
clone_size: many
v_call: TRBV6-1
cdr3_nt: TGTGCCAGCAGTTTGAGTTCGGGGCAGCCCCAGCATTTT
cdr3_aa: CASSLSSGQPQHF

j_call: TRBJ2-7
d_call: -
clone_size: many
v_call: TRBV27
cdr3_nt: TGTGCCAGCAGTCTAGGAACCGAGCAGTACTTC
cdr3_aa: CASSLGTEQYF

j_call: TRBJ2-3
d_call: -
clone_size: many
v_call: TRBV11-3
cdr3_nt: TGTGCCAGCAGCTTGGGACCGGTTAGCACAGATACGCAGTATTTT
cdr3_aa: CASSLGPVSTDTQYF

j_call: TRBJ1-2
d_call: TRBD1
clone_size: -
v_call: TRBV12-3/TRBV12-4
cdr3_nt: TGTGCCAGCAGCCCACAACCAGGGGGCGGGGAGGGCTACACCTTC
cdr3_aa: CASSPQPGGGEGYTF

j_call: TRBJ2-5
d_call: -
clone_size: many
v_call: TRBV20-1
cdr3_nt: TGCAGTGCTACGCCGGTTCAAGAGACCCAGTACTTC
cdr3_aa: CSATPVQETQYF

j_call: TRBJ2-7
d_call: -
clone_size: many
v_call: TRBV10-3
cdr3_nt: TGTGCCATCAGTGTCGTCAGGGTAGGCGAGCAGTACTTC
cdr3_aa: CAISVVRVGEQYF

j_call: TRBJ2-1
d_call: TRBD1
clone_size: few
v_call: TRBV29-1
cdr3_nt: TGCAGCGTGCAGACAGGGGGCTCCTACAATGAGCAGTTCTTC
cdr3_aa: CSVQTGGSYNEQFF

j_call: TRBJ2-1
d_call: TRBD1
clone_size: -
v_call: TRBV12-3/TRBV12-4
cdr3_nt: TGTGCCAGCATTGTAACAGGGGCTTTGGGCAATGAGCAGTTCTTC
cdr3_aa: CASIVTGALGNEQFF